This T cell receptor (beta chain) originates from a study of T cell repertoires in cytomegalovirus infection. Study-level information: Shared public TCR beta signatures pointed to both CMV infection and a matching HLA type.

This clonotype was counted at least ten times. The antigen remains undetermined. The CDR3 runs 14 residues. Losses at the gene ends were 5 bases for V and 6 bases for J; bases not matched to a gene: 9. Germline loops: CDR1 SGHTA, CDR2 FQGNSA. TCRdb fed the reads into MiXCR, producing one record per CDR3 protein. The sample has about 500,000 distinct CDR3 sequences, roughly a third seen once; the top ten hold roughly 17%. Sequencing used cultured PBMCs, obtained from culture after CMV antigen stimulation. This clonotype originated in a human donor in good health (CMV status not recorded). Some clones in this sample may be carry-over from other donors' samples. This chain uses TRBV7-2 with TRBJ1-2, with 7 bases lining up with TRBD1. CDR3 bases: TGTGCCAGCAGCCCAACCCGCGACAGGGATGGCTACACCTTC. Residues: CASSPTRDRDGYTF.